Listed below are T cell receptor beta chains from one sample, sequenced in a study of beta chain features in type 1 diabetes. TCRdb's table, derived via immunoSEQ multiplex PCR, lists solely in-frame clones and lacks some. The sample has under 300,000 clones; around a quarter are singletons. Sequenced sample: central memory CD4+ T cells from blood. These receptors originate from a man aged 25-45 years in good health. The CDR3 runs from the conserved cysteine through the conserved F or W. A row's size may be missing; if present it is once, few, many or a size class.

J gene | clone size | V gene | CDR3 protein
TRBJ1-5 | few | TRBV11-2 | CASSLTPTANQPQHF
TRBJ1-5 | - | TRBV7-2 | CASSLGQQRNQPQHF
TRBJ1-1 | few | TRBV28 | CASKGVVTEAFF
TRBJ2-5 | few | TRBV11-2 | CASSPRGRGWETQYF
TRBJ1-1 | few | TRBV19 | CASSEGGMNTEAFF
TRBJ2-1 | - | TRBV11-2 | CASSLPAYNEQFF
TRBJ1-3 | - | TRBV7-7 | CASSPTRTDSGNTIYF
TRBJ2-7 | - | TRBV6-5 | CASKGGAYEQYF
TRBJ1-4 | - | TRBV2 | CASSEQGQLNEKLFF
TRBJ2-1 | - | TRBV9 | CASSVNSGGYSSYNEQFF
TRBJ2-3 | many | TRBV7-2 | CASSSRLAGGSDTQYF
TRBJ2-5 | - | TRBV2 | CASTSGDQETQYF
TRBJ2-7 | few | TRBV29-1 | CSVAGSKYEQYF
TRBJ2-5 | - | TRBV29-1 | CSETGTDQETQYF
TRBJ2-1 | - | TRBV10-3 | CAISERTDPEFF
TRBJ2-3 | - | TRBV5-1 | CASSLASDTQYF
TRBJ2-7 | - | TRBV2 | CASRDRDRNEQYF
TRBJ2-7 | few | TRBV28 | CASSSPTGGHEQYF
- | - | TRBV27 | CASSLAGPSYEQYF
TRBJ1-3 | - | TRBV29-1 | CSVETGTSGNTIYF
TRBJ2-7 | - | TRBV28 | CASTGTRTYEQYF
TRBJ2-3 | few | TRBV2 | CASSDQGLATYF
TRBJ1-5 | - | TRBV27 | CASSLIGGAGQPQHF
TRBJ2-1 | - | TRBV4-3 | CASSQGVLARSEQFF
TRBJ2-5 | - | TRBV4-2 | CASSQGGGASGTQYF
TRBJ1-6 | few | TRBV6-5 | CASSYGSGGNNSPLHF
TRBJ2-5 | - | TRBV18 | CASSPAQGAGETQYF
TRBJ2-1 | few | TRBV2 | CASRARDNYNEQFF
TRBJ2-1 | - | TRBV7-2 | CASSPRLAGGDNEQFF
TRBJ2-5 | - | TRBV7-8 | CASSSTSSGGGTQYF
TRBJ2-2 | - | TRBV2 | CASIKEASTGELFF
TRBJ2-6 | few | TRBV30 | CALRTSGANVLTF
TRBJ2-2 | - | TRBV30 | CAWTLGVGTGELFF
TRBJ2-1 | few | TRBV5-1 | CASSFELAESEQFF
TRBJ2-3 | - | TRBV7-9 | CASSGTSGGLPDTQYF
TRBJ1-6 | many | TRBV2 | CASSESSLHF
TRBJ2-1 | - | TRBV2 | CASSGGQIYNEQFF
TRBJ2-5 | many | TRBV30 | CAWSPGLAVETQYF
TRBJ1-1 | few | TRBV4-1 | CASSQGDTNTEAFF
TRBJ1-1 | few | TRBV7-2 | CASSLSAGTNTEAFF